This T cell receptor (beta chain) stems from a study of CD8+CD57+ T cells in acquired aplastic anemia. At the level of the study: Sorted CD4+ and CD8+ cell DNA averaged around 3.5 ug.

Genomic DNA served as template for TCR beta VDJ and CDR3 profiling. TCRdb reprocessed the reads with MiXCR, giving one entry per CDR3 protein. The data contain under 350,000 distinct CDR3 sequences, approximately 58% of them seen just once; the ten biggest clones take up 1.3%. This clonotype was seen at least ten times. The antigen is unknown. Those patients picked for sequencing had displayed CD8+CD57+ cell expansion on flow cytometry. A severe acquired aplastic anemia diagnosis applied to all patients. Germline V gene data show CDR1 as LNHDA and CDR2 as SQIVND (reference sequence). CDR3 length: 20 amino acids. Trimming stripped 4 bases from V and 2 bases from J, with 27 bases between. Study outcomes and limitations: Shared by patients and controls, approximately 29 CD8+ CDR3s were abundant in patients. Controls and patients did not differ significantly in CD8+ Simpson's diversity.

V gene TRBV19 combines with J gene TRBJ1-3; no clear D gene. The clonotype originates from a human donor with aplastic anemia. The sequencing input was sorted CD4+, CD8+, or CD8+CD57+ T cells (not recorded which) from PBMCs. In DNA form, the CDR3 reads TGTGCCAGTAGTAATCCCCGGCGTCGAATACCATCAGAGACTGGAAACACCATATATTTT. Translation: CASSNPRRRIPSETGNTIYF.